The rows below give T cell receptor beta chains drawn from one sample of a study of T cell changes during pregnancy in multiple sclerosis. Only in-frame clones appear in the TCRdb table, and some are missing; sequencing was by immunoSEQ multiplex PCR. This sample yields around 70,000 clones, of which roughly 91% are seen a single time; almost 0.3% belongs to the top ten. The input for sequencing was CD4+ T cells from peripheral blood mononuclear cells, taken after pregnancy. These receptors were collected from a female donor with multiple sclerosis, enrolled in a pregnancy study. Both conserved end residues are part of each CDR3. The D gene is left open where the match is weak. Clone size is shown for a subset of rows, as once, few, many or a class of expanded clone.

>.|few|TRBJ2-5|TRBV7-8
CASTITTGSGETQYF
TGTGCCAGCACCATAACAACAGGGTCAGGAGAGACCCAGTACTTC
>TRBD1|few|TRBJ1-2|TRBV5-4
CASSWDREDLGYTF
TGTGCCAGCAGCTGGGACAGGGAGGATCTCGGCTACACCTTC
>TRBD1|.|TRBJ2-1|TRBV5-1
CASSPPGQGGSEQFF
TGCGCCAGCAGCCCGCCGGGACAGGGTGGTAGTGAGCAGTTCTTC
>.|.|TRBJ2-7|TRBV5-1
CASSIGGYEQYF
TGCGCCAGCAGCATAGGGGGATACGAGCAGTACTTC
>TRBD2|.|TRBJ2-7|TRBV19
CASSPGAGVNEQYF
TGTGCCAGTAGTCCCGGGGCGGGAGTGAACGAGCAGTACTTC
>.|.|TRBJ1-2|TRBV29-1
CSVSQGSSYGYTF
TGCAGCGTCTCCCAGGGGAGCTCCTATGGCTACACCTTC
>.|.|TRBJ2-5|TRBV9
CASSVVPDASGETQYF
TGTGCCAGCAGCGTAGTTCCCGACGCTTCCGGGGAGACCCAGTACTTC
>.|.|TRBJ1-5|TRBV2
CASTTWRGSNQPQHF
TGTGCCAGCACAACCTGGAGAGGGAGCAATCAGCCCCAGCATTTT
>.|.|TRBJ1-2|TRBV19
CASSWRQNYGYTF
TGTGCCAGTAGTTGGAGACAGAACTATGGCTACACCTTC
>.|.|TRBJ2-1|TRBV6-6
CASSPRIAEQFF
TGTGCCAGCAGTCCCCGAATAGCGGAGCAGTTCTTC
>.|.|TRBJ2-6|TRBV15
CATSLGDSGANVLTF
TGTGCCACCAGCCTCGGGGACTCTGGGGCCAACGTCCTGACTTTC
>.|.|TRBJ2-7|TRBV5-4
CASSPGGPRRSYEQYF
TGTGCCAGCAGCCCCGGGGGGCCCAGGCGCTCCTACGAGCAGTACTTC
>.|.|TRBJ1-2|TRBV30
CAWRTHTTGTGGYTF
TGTGCCTGGAGGACTCATACTACAGGGACGGGTGGCTACACCTTC
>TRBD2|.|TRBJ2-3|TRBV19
CASSQSRGGDTQYF
TGTGCCAGTAGTCAGTCCCGGGGGGGAGATACGCAGTATTTT
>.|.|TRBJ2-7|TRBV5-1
CASSLELNSYEQYF
TGCGCCAGCAGCTTGGAGCTTAATTCCTACGAGCAGTACTTC
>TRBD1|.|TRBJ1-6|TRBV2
CASKRTGGNSPLHF
TGTGCCAGCAAACGGACAGGGGGGAATTCACCCCTCCACTTT
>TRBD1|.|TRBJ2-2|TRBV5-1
CASSFGDRGSGELFF
TGCGCCAGCAGCTTCGGAGACAGGGGGTCCGGGGAGCTGTTTTTT
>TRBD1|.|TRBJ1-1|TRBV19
CASSADRGTEAFF
TGTGCCAGTAGTGCGGACAGGGGGACTGAAGCTTTCTTT
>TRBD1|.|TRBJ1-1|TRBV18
CASSPRTGMNTEAFF
TGTGCCAGCTCACCCAGGACAGGGATGAACACTGAAGCTTTCTTT
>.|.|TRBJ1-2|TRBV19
CASSIRGYYGYTF
TGTGCCAGTAGTATACGAGGGTATTATGGCTACACCTTC
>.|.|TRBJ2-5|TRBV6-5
CASRDLGTQYF
TGTGCCAGCAGGGACTTGGGGACCCAGTACTTC
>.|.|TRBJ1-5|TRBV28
CASSSPNLGSQPQHF
TGTGCCAGCAGTTCTCCTAACTTGGGCAGTCAGCCCCAGCATTTT
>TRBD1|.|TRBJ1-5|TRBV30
CAWSSDREQPQHF
TGTGCCTGGAGCTCGGACAGGGAGCAGCCCCAGCATTTT
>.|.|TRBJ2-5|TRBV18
CASSPFSQETQYF
TGTGCCAGCTCACCATTCTCTCAAGAGACCCAGTACTTC
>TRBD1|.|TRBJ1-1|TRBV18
CASSRNSGGSGNTEAFF
TGTGCCAGCTCTCGAAACTCAGGGGGGTCAGGTAATACTGAAGCTTTCTTT
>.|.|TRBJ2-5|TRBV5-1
CASSYAGQETQYF
TGCGCCAGCAGCTACGCGGGCCAAGAGACCCAGTACTTC
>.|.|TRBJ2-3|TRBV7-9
CASSFDRRADTQYF
TGTGCCAGCAGCTTTGACAGGCGCGCAGATACGCAGTATTTT
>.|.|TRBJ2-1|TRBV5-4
CASSWGEVEQFF
TGTGCCAGCAGCTGGGGAGAGGTAGAGCAGTTCTTC
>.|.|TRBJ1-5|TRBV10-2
CASSDGRSNQPQHF
TGCGCCAGCAGTGATGGCAGATCCAATCAGCCCCAGCATTTT
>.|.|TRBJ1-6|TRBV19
CASSIRDLNSPLHF
TGTGCCAGTAGTATTCGAGACTTGAATTCACCCCTCCACTTT
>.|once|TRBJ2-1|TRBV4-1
CASSQEGGLAQFF
TGCGCCAGCAGCCAAGAAGGGGGTTTGGCGCAGTTCTTC
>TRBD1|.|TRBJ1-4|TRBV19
CASSPLRDRGRVEKLFF
TGTGCCAGTAGCCCCCTCCGGGACAGGGGGCGTGTTGAAAAACTGTTTTTT
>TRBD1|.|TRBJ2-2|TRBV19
CASSTDRVTGELFF
TGTGCCAGTAGTACTGACAGGGTCACCGGGGAGCTGTTTTTT
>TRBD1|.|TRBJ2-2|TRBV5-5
CASSLGFFAQGANTGELFF
TGTGCCAGCAGCTTGGGTTTTTTCGCGCAGGGGGCGAACACCGGGGAGCTGTTTTTT
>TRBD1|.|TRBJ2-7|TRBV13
CASSTSTGSGSYEQYF
TGTGCCAGCAGCACTTCGACAGGGTCGGGGTCCTACGAGCAGTACTTC
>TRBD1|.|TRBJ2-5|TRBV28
CASSKRTGAQETQYF
TGTGCCAGCAGTAAGAGGACAGGAGCTCAAGAGACCCAGTACTTC
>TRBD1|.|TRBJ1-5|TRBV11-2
CASSPTGNNQPQHF
TGTGCCAGCAGCCCGACAGGGAACAATCAGCCCCAGCATTTT
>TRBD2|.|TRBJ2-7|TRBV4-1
CASSQQTSGGASSYEQYF
TGCGCCAGCAGCCAACAGACTAGCGGGGGGGCCAGCTCCTACGAGCAGTACTTC
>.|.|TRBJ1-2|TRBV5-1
CASREGSYGYTF
TGCGCCAGCAGGGAGGGTTCCTATGGCTACACCTTC
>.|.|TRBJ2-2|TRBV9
CASSVGGGANTGELFF
TGTGCCAGCAGCGTAGGTGGCGGGGCGAACACCGGGGAGCTGTTTTTT
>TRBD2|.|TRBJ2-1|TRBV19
CASTAGVSGNEQFF
TGTGCCAGTACGGCGGGAGTATCGGGAAATGAGCAGTTCTTC
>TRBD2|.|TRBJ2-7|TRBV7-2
CASSPSGSQTYEQYF
TGTGCCAGCAGCCCGAGCGGGAGTCAAACCTACGAGCAGTACTTC
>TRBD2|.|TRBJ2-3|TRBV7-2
CASSPGLAGSADTQYF
TGTGCCAGCAGCCCAGGACTAGCGGGAAGTGCAGATACGCAGTATTTT
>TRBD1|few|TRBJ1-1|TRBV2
CASSVGQINTEAFF
TGTGCCAGCAGCGTGGGACAGATAAACACTGAAGCTTTCTTT
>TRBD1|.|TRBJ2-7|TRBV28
CASRTTGGKAYEQYF
TGTGCCAGCAGGACCACAGGGGGCAAAGCCTACGAGCAGTACTTC
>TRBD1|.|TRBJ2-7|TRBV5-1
CASSLVGTGREQYF
TGCGCCAGCAGCTTGGTTGGGACAGGGCGAGAGCAGTACTTC